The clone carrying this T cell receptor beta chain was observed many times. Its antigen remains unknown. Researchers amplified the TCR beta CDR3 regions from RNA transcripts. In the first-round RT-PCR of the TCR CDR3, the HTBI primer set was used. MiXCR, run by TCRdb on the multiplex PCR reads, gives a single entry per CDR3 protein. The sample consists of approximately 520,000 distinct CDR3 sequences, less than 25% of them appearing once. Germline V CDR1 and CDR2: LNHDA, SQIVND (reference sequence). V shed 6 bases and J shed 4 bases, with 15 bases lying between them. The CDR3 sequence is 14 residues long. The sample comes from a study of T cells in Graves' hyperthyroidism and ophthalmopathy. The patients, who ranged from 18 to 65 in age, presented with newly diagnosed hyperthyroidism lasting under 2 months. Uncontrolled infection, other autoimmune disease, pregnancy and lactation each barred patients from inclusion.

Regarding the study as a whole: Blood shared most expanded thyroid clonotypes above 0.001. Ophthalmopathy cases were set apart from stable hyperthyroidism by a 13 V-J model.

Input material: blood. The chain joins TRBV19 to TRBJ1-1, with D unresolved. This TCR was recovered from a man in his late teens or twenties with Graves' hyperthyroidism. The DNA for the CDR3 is TGTGCCAGTAGGGTCCAGTTTGACGGCACTGAAGCTTTCTTT. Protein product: CASRVQFDGTEAFF.